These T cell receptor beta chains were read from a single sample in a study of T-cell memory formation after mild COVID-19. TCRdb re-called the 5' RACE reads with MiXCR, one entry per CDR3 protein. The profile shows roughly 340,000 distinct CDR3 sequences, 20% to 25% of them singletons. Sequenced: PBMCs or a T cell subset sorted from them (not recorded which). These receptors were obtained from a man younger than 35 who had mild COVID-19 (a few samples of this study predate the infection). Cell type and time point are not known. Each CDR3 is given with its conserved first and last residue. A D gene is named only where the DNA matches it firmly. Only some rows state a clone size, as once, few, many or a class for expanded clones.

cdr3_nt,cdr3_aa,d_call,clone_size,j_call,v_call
TGCGCCAGCAGCCAAGACCCCAGGAGCGCGAACACCGGGGAGCTGTTTTTT,CASSQDPRSANTGELFF,-,once,TRBJ2-2,TRBV4-1
TGTGCCAGCTCACCACCCAGAAACACCGGGGAGCTGTTTTTT,CASSPPRNTGELFF,-,few,TRBJ2-2,TRBV18
TGCGCCAGCAGCCAAGATCCCCCACCAAACGTTGATACGCAGTATTTT,CASSQDPPPNVDTQYF,-,few,TRBJ2-3,TRBV4-1
TGTGCCAGCATTCAGGGACAGGGAGGGCCCCAGTACTTC,CASIQGQGGPQYF,TRBD1,-,TRBJ2-5,TRBV6-2/TRBV6-3
TGTGCCAGCAGTTATGGTATTACAGGAGGCTACAAAAACATTCAGTACTTC,CASSYGITGGYKNIQYF,-,few,TRBJ2-4,TRBV6-2/TRBV6-3
TGCGCCAGCAGCCGGAACCCTGGGCCTACAGGGTATACGCAGTATTTT,CASSRNPGPTGYTQYF,-,few,TRBJ2-3,TRBV4-1
TGCGCCAGCAGCCGCCCCGGGACAGGGGAAGAGACCCAGTACTTC,CASSRPGTGEETQYF,TRBD1,few,TRBJ2-5,TRBV5-1
TGTGCCAGTAGTCAGCGGACAGGAACGAGCAATCAGCCCCAGCATTTT,CASSQRTGTSNQPQHF,TRBD1,few,TRBJ1-5,TRBV19
TGCAGTGCTACCACTCCGGGACAGGGGAACACTGAAGCTTTCTTT,CSATTPGQGNTEAFF,TRBD1,few,TRBJ1-1,TRBV20-1
TGCGCCAGCAGCGGACTAGCGGGGGAACTCACAGATACGCAGTATTTT,CASSGLAGELTDTQYF,TRBD2,-,TRBJ2-3,TRBV5-1
TGTGCCAGCAGCCATGAGGGCCGGTCACCCCTCCACTTT,CASSHEGRSPLHF,-,-,TRBJ1-6,TRBV3-1
TGTGCCAGCAGCGTAAATAGCGGGTGGAACAATGAGCAGTTCTTC,CASSVNSGWNNEQFF,TRBD2,-,TRBJ2-1,TRBV9
TGTGCCAGCAGTTACCATGCGGCGCTAGCGGTGATGTTCACCGGGGAGCTGTTTTTT,CASSYHAALAVMFTGELFF,TRBD2,few,TRBJ2-2,TRBV6-5
TGCAGTGCTGAAACCGGGACTAGAGGTCTTGAGCAGTACTTC,CSAETGTRGLEQYF,TRBD2,few,TRBJ2-7,TRBV20-1
TGTGCCAGCAGTTGGGACAGGGGAGACGGCTACACCTTC,CASSWDRGDGYTF,TRBD1,-,TRBJ1-2,TRBV12-3/TRBV12-4
TGTGCCAGCAGCTTTAGGGGGGGAAGGGAAAAACTGTTTTTT,CASSFRGGREKLFF,-,-,TRBJ1-4,TRBV7-2
TGCGCCAGCAGCTTGGACGGGACCTCCTATGGCTACACCTTC,CASSLDGTSYGYTF,-,few,TRBJ1-2,TRBV5-1
TGCAGTGCTAGAGATTCCTTGAGCGCTGAAGCTTTCTTT,CSARDSLSAEAFF,-,many,TRBJ1-1,TRBV20-1
TGTGCCAGCAGCGACTACGGGGGCCCGGGGCAAGAGACCCAGTACTTC,CASSDYGGPGQETQYF,-,-,TRBJ2-5,TRBV5-6
TGTGCCAGCAGCTTGGTGGGGGGATACACTGAAGCTTTCTTT,CASSLVGGYTEAFF,-,-,TRBJ1-1,TRBV7-9
TGCAGCGTTGAAGTACTAGCGGGGGGGATTACAGATACGCAGTATTTT,CSVEVLAGGITDTQYF,TRBD2,-,TRBJ2-3,TRBV29-1
TGTGCCAGCAGCCCGAGAAGCTTGGGGATAGGTGCCACAGATACGCAGTATTTT,CASSPRSLGIGATDTQYF,-,-,TRBJ2-3,TRBV11-1
TGTGCCAGCAGCGAGATCCTGTCTGGGGCCAACGTCCTGACTTTC,CASSEILSGANVLTF,-,-,TRBJ2-6,TRBV5-4
TGTGCCAGCAGCTCCCGGGGACTAGCGGGGGGGCTTTCAGATACGCAGTATTTT,CASSSRGLAGGLSDTQYF,TRBD2,few,TRBJ2-3,TRBV7-8
TGTGCCAGCAGCCGACAGGGAAGCACGCAGTATTTT,CASSRQGSTQYF,TRBD1,few,TRBJ2-3,TRBV7-2
TGTGCCAGCAGCCAAGCGGCGACCGGGGAGCTGTTTTTT,CASSQAATGELFF,-,few,TRBJ2-2,TRBV3-1
TGTGCCAGCAGCCCGGTAGGCGGCTACACCTTC,CASSPVGGYTF,-,few,TRBJ1-2,TRBV12-3/TRBV12-4
TGTGCCAGCAGCTTGGGACAGGGTGAAGCTTTCTTT,CASSLGQGEAFF,TRBD1,many,TRBJ1-1,TRBV7-9
TGTCTACCGGGGCCCCGGGGAGATACGCAGTATTTT,CLPGPRGDTQYF,-,few,TRBJ2-3,TRBV12-5
TGTGCCACCAGTGATCCAAGTTCGACAGGGCTTATTGGCGGCTACACCTTC,CATSDPSSTGLIGGYTF,TRBD1,few,TRBJ1-2,TRBV24-1
TGCGCCAGCAGCTTTAGCGGGGGGACTACGAATGAGCAGTTCTTC,CASSFSGGTTNEQFF,TRBD2,few,TRBJ2-1,TRBV5-1
TGTGCCAGCAGTTCCCCAGGGGAGAGTGAAAAACTGTTTTTT,CASSSPGESEKLFF,-,-,TRBJ1-4,TRBV6-6
TGTGCCAGCAGCTTAGAACAAGGGTATGGCTACACCTTC,CASSLEQGYGYTF,-,-,TRBJ1-2,TRBV11-1
TGCAGTGCTACAGGGTGGCCGGAAAACATTCAGTACTTC,CSATGWPENIQYF,-,-,TRBJ2-4,TRBV20-1
TGTGCCAGCAGTTCCGTGAGGGGGACAGTTACGCAGTATTTT,CASSSVRGTVTQYF,TRBD1,-,TRBJ2-3,TRBV12-3/TRBV12-4
TGCGCCAGCAGCTTGTATACAGGACTATCAGCCAAAAACATTCAGTACTTC,CASSLYTGLSAKNIQYF,-,many,TRBJ2-4,TRBV5-1